This entry lists 17 T cell receptor beta chains sequenced from one sample in a study of blood T cell repertoires in COVID-19 (dated by TCRdb to 2019 to 2021). Library method: the immunoSEQ multiplex PCR assay. TCRdb mirrors the immuneACCESS table, restricted to in-frame sequences. Some clones are absent from its copies; in checked studies, under half trace to an unresolved V gene, and the reason for the others is unknown. The sample profile shows hundreds of thousands of clones; about 86% of them were found once. Together, the top ten hold approximately 14% of the sample. The source material was PBMCs or T cells enriched from blood (not recorded which). These receptors were collected from a woman in her forties or fifties with acute COVID-19.

In the case of this clone: At one of its ends the junction is not consistent with the germline gene, which may arise from a read error. V gene TRBV5-4 combines with J gene TRBJ1-2, with D perhaps TRBD1 (5 bases). Germline V CDR1 and CDR2: SGHNT, YYREEE (reference sequence). The CDR3 spans 12 residues. This CDR3 reads CASRLDPGNYTF. The CDR3 DNA reads as TGTGCCAGCAGATTGGATCCAGGGAACTACACCTTC. Full variable domain (remainder filled in from reference TRBV5-4 and TRBJ1-2): ETGVTQSPTHLIKTRGQQVTLRCSSQSGHNTVSWYQQALGQGPQFIFQYYREEENGRGNFPPRFSGLQFPNYSSELNVNALELDDSALYLCASRLDPGNYTFGSGTRLTVV.

The chain links TRBV9 to TRBJ2-7; TRBD1 might be the D (6 bases). This CDR3 region has 14 residues. Per germline, CDR1 SGDLS and CDR2 YYNGEE. Trimming pared 2 bases from V and 5 bases from J, leaving 14 bases between. The CDR3: CASSVTAQGHEQYF. In nucleotides, the CDR3 is TGTGCCAGCAGCGTCACAGCACAGGGACACGAGCAGTACTTC.

The chain combines TRBV27 with TRBJ2-2; 13 bases fit TRBD2. The germline gives CDR1 MNHEY, CDR2 SMNVEV (reference sequence). V lost 6 bases to trimming and J lost 6 bases; unmatched junction nucleotides: 4. The CDR3 extends over 15 amino acids. The CDR3 loop is CASRSTSGGPGELFF. The CDR3 nucleotides are TGTGCCAGCAGGTCGACTAGCGGGGGGCCCGGGGAGCTGTTTTTT.

CDR3 amino acids: CASSPRQRGNTGELFF. The CDR3 DNA reads as TGTGCCAGCAGCCCCCGACAGCGGGGAAACACCGGGGAGCTGTTTTTT. The chain employs TRBV9 and TRBJ2-2, with TRBD2 identical over 7 bases. Germline lookup yields CDR1 SGDLS and CDR2 YYNGEE. J gave up 2 bases and V 4 bases, and 8 bases lay outside the gene matches. There are 16 residues in the CDR3.

The rearrangement links TRBV7-2 to TRBJ2-1; D uncertain. The CDR3 totals 14 residues. Trimming took 6 bases from V and 0 from J, leaving 9 bases between them. Germline CDR1 reads SGHTA; CDR2 reads FQGNSA. The CDR3 here is CASRLYASYNEQFF. As DNA, the CDR3 is TGTGCCAGCAGACTGTATGCCTCCTACAATGAGCAGTTCTTC.

CDR3 coding DNA: TGTGCCAGCTCACTTTGGGACAGCCAAAAAGAGACCCAGTACTTC. Translated: CASSLWDSQKETQYF. This chain joins TRBV18 and TRBJ2-5, with 7 bases lining up with TRBD1. The CDR3 has 15 residues. Trimming removed 4 bases from V and 3 bases from J; junction bases left unmatched: 8. Germline V CDR1 and CDR2: KGHSH, LQKENI.

This clone is a singleton in its sample. This rearrangement joins TRBV7-8 to TRBJ2-7, with unresolved D. V was cut by 5 bases and J by 2 bases, with 16 bases left in between. CDR3 length: 15 residues. Germline CDR1 and CDR2: SGHVS and FQNEAQ. In nucleotides, the CDR3 is TGTGCCAGCAGCCGAGAATCACAGATACCCTACGAGCAGTACTTC. Translation gives CASSRESQIPYEQYF. Using reference TRBV7-8 and TRBJ2-7 for the parts outside the CDR3, the full variable domain is GAGVSQSPRYKVAKRGQDVALRCDPISGHVSLFWYQQALGQGPEFLTYFQNEAQLDKSGLPSDRFFAERPEGSVSTLKIQRTQQEDSAVYLCASSRESQIPYEQYFGPGTRLTVT.

This clone has only a few counts. This chain connects TRBV15 to TRBJ2-3; TRBD2 might be the D (6 bases). Between the trimmed V and J ends, which lost 3 bases and 2 bases, there was a span of 9 bases. Germline CDR1 and CDR2: LNHNV and YYDKDF (reference sequence). This CDR3 region has 14 residues. The CDR3 here is CATSRGGDTDTQYF. DNA of the CDR3: TGTGCCACCAGCAGGGGGGGAGACACAGATACGCAGTATTTT.

This clone was seen just once. The rearrangement uses TRBV9 and TRBJ2-3; 7 bases are shared with TRBD2. The CDR3 is made up of 15 amino acids. Germline V gives CDR1 SGDLS, CDR2 YYNGEE. V dropped 5 bases and J dropped 6; count of bases not matched to a gene: 12. The CDR3 region has the DNA TGTGCCAGCAGTTCAGGGTTAGCGGGCCTGGATACGCAGTATTTT. Residues: CASSSGLAGLDTQYF. The full variable domain, in which reference TRBV9 and TRBJ2-3 provide the parts outside the CDR3, is DSGVTQTPKHLITATGQRVTLRCSPRSGDLSVYWYQQSLDQGLQFLIQYYNGEERAKGNILERFSAQQFPDLHSELNLSSLELGDSALYFCASSSGLAGLDTQYFGPGTRLTVL.

The chain employs TRBV7-8 and TRBJ2-7; D might be TRBD1 (6 bases). Trimming took 2 bases from V and 6 from J, leaving 17 bases between them. This CDR3 comprises 15 residues. CDR1 SGHVS and CDR2 FQNEAQ come from the germline V gene. CDR3 nucleotide sequence: TGTGCCAGCAGCTTAAACGCTCAGGGGTTAGGCGAGCAGTACTTC. The encoded protein is CASSLNAQGLGEQYF.

This clone was detected many times. This chain joins TRBV5-4 and TRBJ1-2, with a tentative D call TRBD1 (5 bases). Germline values: CDR1 SGHNT, CDR2 YYREEE (reference sequence). This CDR3 has 17 amino acids. Trimming removed 4 bases from V and 5 bases from J, with 24 bases in between. CDR3 DNA sequence: TGTGCCAGCAGCCCCTTCGGACAATCCTATAGGGGTTATGGCTACACCTTC. It codes for CASSPFGQSYRGYGYTF.

The rearrangement links TRBV6-1 to TRBJ1-2, with TRBD1 matching over 7 bases. The CDR3 contains 17 residues. The germline CDR1 and CDR2 sequences are MNHNS and SASEGT. The J segment lost 0 bases and the V segment lost 4 bases, leaving 11 bases of the junction unmatched. The CDR3 bases are TGTGCCAGCAGTGGAAATAACAGGGGTACCGCTAACTATGGCTACACCTTC. Translated: CASSGNNRGTANYGYTF.

The rearrangement joins TRBV5-1 to TRBJ2-5; no firm D call. In germline, CDR1 is SGHRS, CDR2 YFSETQ. Trimming removed 2 bases at V and 5 bases at J, with 4 bases between. The CDR3 consists of 11 residues. The CDR3 DNA reads TGCGCCAGCAGCTTTAGTGAGACCCAGTACTTC. Amino acids: CASSFSETQYF.

This clone occurred once. The CDR3 DNA sequence: TGTGCCAGCTCCACCTCCAGGGGCTACGAGCAGTACTTC. Its protein is CASSTSRGYEQYF. The gene calls are TRBV18 and TRBJ2-7, with D perhaps matching TRBD1 (6 bases). Germline V gene lookup returns CDR1 KGHSH and CDR2 LQKENI. This CDR3 contains 13 residues. V was cut by 6 bases and J by 3 bases, with 12 bases left in between.

The table lists this clone with a few counts. This rearrangement joins TRBV2 to TRBJ1-1; 9 bases align to TRBD1. In germline, CDR1 is SNHLY, CDR2 FYNNEI. The CDR3 is 15 amino acids. Unmatched junction bases numbered 4, after V lost 2 bases and J lost 3 bases. CDR3 region: CASSEPGTGYTEAFF. The CDR3, as DNA: TGTGCCAGCAGTGAACCCGGGACAGGGTACACTGAAGCTTTCTTT.

The V and J genes are TRBV3-1 (or the pseudogene TRBV3-2) and TRBJ2-3; TRBD2 aligns across 9 bases. The CDR3 loop spans 16 amino acids. In germline, CDR1 is LGHDT, CDR2 YNNKEL (reference sequence). V lost 0 bases to trimming and J lost 5 bases; unmatched junction nucleotides: 6. Here the CDR3 reads CASSQDLVSGRDTQYF. The CDR3 DNA sequence: TGTGCCAGCAGCCAAGATTTAGTTAGCGGGAGAGATACGCAGTATTTT.

This chain uses TRBV5-1 with TRBJ1-1, with D hard to call. The CDR3 contains 12 residues. Germline CDR1 reads SGHRS; CDR2 reads YFSETQ. Trimming cost V 5 bases and J 5 bases, with 10 bases left between them. The CDR3 protein is CASRYGGTEAFF. CDR3 nucleotide sequence: TGCGCCAGCAGGTATGGAGGTACTGAAGCTTTCTTT.